These 25 T cell receptor beta chains were sequenced from one sample in a study of shared clonotypes between healthy human individuals. Sequenced by immunoSEQ multiplex PCR; TCRdb stores in-frame clones only, minus some. The table lists over a million clones, approximately 72% of them singletons. The sample taken for sequencing was memory CD4+ T cells sorted from blood. Noted subset: CD45RA-negative fraction. The receptor source for this set is a man between 18 and 29 years old in good health.

The chain carries TRBV2 and TRBJ2-7, with TRBD2 matching over 10 bases. With V trimmed by 0 bases and J by 2 bases, 13 bases remained unmatched. Germline values: CDR1 SNHLY, CDR2 FYNNEI. The CDR3 totals 19 residues. This CDR3 is CASSEASGGPTSSTYEQYF. The CDR3 coding sequence is TGTGCCAGCAGTGAAGCTAGCGGGGGGCCGACCTCCTCCACCTACGAGCAGTACTTC. The complete variable domain, with remaining parts taken from reference TRBV2 and TRBJ2-7, reads EPEVTQTPSHQVTQMGQEVILRCVPISNHLYFYWYRQILGQKVEFLVSFYNNEISEKSEIFDDQFSVERPDGSNFTLKIRSTKLEDSAMYFCASSEASGGPTSSTYEQYFGPGTRLTVT.

V usage is TRBV4-1 and J usage is TRBJ2-2; D unclear. The CDR3 extends over 15 amino acids. Trimming took 0 bases from V and 6 from J, leaving 11 bases between them. CDR1 and CDR2 (germline): MGHRA, YSYEKL. The DNA for the CDR3 is TGCGCCAGCAGCCAAGATCGTACCGTTTCCGGGGAGCTGTTTTTT. This codes for CASSQDRTVSGELFF.

This clone was counted at least ten times. V usage is TRBV16 and J usage is TRBJ1-1, with unresolved D. Germline CDR1 and CDR2: KGHSY and FQNENV. The CDR3 extends over 13 amino acids. V lost 0 bases to trimming and J lost 6 bases, with 8 bases between them. CDR3 in amino acids: CASSQSSASEAFF. As DNA, the CDR3 is TGTGCCAGCAGCCAATCATCGGCGTCTGAAGCTTTCTTT.

V gene TRBV5-4 combines with J gene TRBJ1-4, with 10 bases that match TRBD1. Losses at the gene ends were 2 bases for V and 7 bases for J; bases not matched to a gene: 2. In germline, CDR1 is SGHNT, CDR2 YYREEE (reference sequence). The CDR3 is 14 residues long. CDR3 amino acids: CASSFRDRGEKLFF. DNA of the CDR3: TGTGCCAGCAGCTTCCGGGACAGGGGTGAAAAACTGTTTTTT.

The chain's CDR3 is CASRDPRTAEAFF. In DNA form, the CDR3 reads TGTGCCAGCAGGGATCCAAGAACGGCTGAAGCTTTCTTT. This chain joins TRBV6-5 and TRBJ1-1; D not resolved. The CDR3 is made up of 13 amino acids. Germline CDR1 reads MNHEY; CDR2 reads SVGAGI. Trimming removed 6 bases from V and 6 bases from J, with 14 bases in between.

This sequence joins TRBV27 and TRBJ2-6; TRBD1 aligns across 9 bases. Germline assignment: CDR1 MNHEY and CDR2 SMNVEV (reference sequence). Trimming took 6 bases from V and 0 from J; bases not matched to a gene: 9. The CDR3 is 18 amino acids. The CDR3 nucleotides read TGTGCCAGCAGAAAACAGGGACAGGGAAGCTCTGGGGCCAACGTCCTGACTTTC. This encodes CASRKQGQGSSGANVLTF.

The gene calls are TRBV18 and TRBJ2-7; 8 bases map to TRBD1. The CDR3 contains 15 residues. Germline V lookup: CDR1 KGHSH, CDR2 LQKENI. V was clipped by 3 bases and J by 2 bases; unmatched bases: 6. The CDR3 is CASSPTGAAPYEQYF. CDR3 nucleotides: TGTGCCAGCTCACCGACAGGGGCGGCCCCCTACGAGCAGTACTTC.

This clone was seen at least ten times. The chain is built from TRBV5-3 and TRBJ1-1, with D tentatively TRBD1 (6 bases). TRBV5-3 is identified as an open reading frame with a role that is uncertain. CDR3 length: 18 amino acids. The V end was cut by 4 bases, the J end by 3 bases, with 25 bases between. The chain's CDR3 is CARSGTTPVQGGDTEAFF. DNA of the CDR3: TGTGCCAGAAGCGGGACCACACCAGTACAGGGAGGGGACACTGAAGCTTTCTTT.

A few counts support this clone. The rearrangement uses TRBV9 and TRBJ1-1; unclear D gene. The CDR3 is 16 residues long. Germline-derived CDR1 and CDR2 are SGDLS and YYNGEE. V was pared by 4 bases and J by 1 base, with 17 bases between. The CDR3 DNA reads as TGTGCCAGCAGCCGAGAAGTTGAGACTTGGAACACTGAAGCTTTCTTT. Translation: CASSREVETWNTEAFF.

The chain links TRBV29-1 to TRBJ2-1, with 10 nucleotides matching TRBD2. Trimming at V came to 2 bases and at J to 4 bases, leaving 2 bases not matched to a gene. The CDR3 is made up of 14 amino acids. CDR1 and CDR2 (germline): SQVTM, ANQGSEA. The CDR3 DNA sequence: TGCAGCGTTGAAAAGCGGGAGGGGTACAATGAGCAGTTCTTC. Protein sequence: CSVEKREGYNEQFF.

The rearrangement uses TRBV30 and TRBJ1-5; D remains unclear. The germline V gene has CDR1 GTSNPN and CDR2 SVGIG (reference sequence). This CDR3 has 15 residues. V gave up 1 base and J gave up 3 bases, with 13 bases separating them. The CDR3 DNA sequence: TGTGCCTGGAGTGAAACACTGGGAAACAATCAGCCCCAGCATTTT. Residues: CAWSETLGNNQPQHF. Using reference TRBV30 and TRBJ1-5 for the parts outside the CDR3, the full variable domain is SQTIHQWPATLVQPVGSPLSLECTVEGTSNPNLYWYRQAAGRGLQLLFYSVGIGQISSEVPQNLSASRPQDRQFILSSKKLLLSDSGFYLCAWSETLGNNQPQHFGDGTRLSIL.

The chain combines TRBV6-5 with TRBJ2-1; D call uncertain. Between the trimmed V and J ends, which lost 9 bases and 10 bases, there was a span of 22 bases. CDR3 length: 14 residues. Germline values: CDR1 MNHEY, CDR2 SVGAGI. CDR3 sequence (DNA): TGTGCCAGTAGGTCGAGCACGTTAGGGCTCGAGCAGTTCTTC. Its translation: CASRSSTLGLEQFF.

The rearrangement uses TRBV5-1 and TRBJ1-2, with D perhaps TRBD1 (6 bases). V shed 0 bases and J shed 4 bases, with 13 bases lying between them. The CDR3 contains 15 residues. CDR1 SGHRS and CDR2 YFSETQ come from the germline V gene. Here the CDR3 DNA reads TGCGCCAGCAGCTTGGCTGGAGAGGGGGGCTATGGCTACACCTTC. Amino acid sequence: CASSLAGEGGYGYTF.

Notes on this clone: The same CDR3 also results from other DNA sequences found in this sample. The V gene is TRBV5-1, the J gene TRBJ2-7; TRBD1 agrees at 9 bases. Germline CDR1 and CDR2: SGHRS and YFSETQ. The CDR3 has 14 residues. With 0 bases clipped from V and 7 bases from J, the junction kept 5 bases outside the gene matches. CDR3 sequence reads: CASSLVQGAGEQYF. CDR3 nucleotides: TGCGCCAGCAGCTTGGTACAGGGGGCAGGGGAGCAGTACTTC. Supplemented by reference TRBV5-1 and TRBJ2-7, the full variable domain reads KAGVTQTPRYLIKTRGQQVTLSCSPISGHRSVSWYQQTPGQGLQFLFEYFSETQRNKGNFPGRFSGRQFSNSRSEMNVSTLELGDSALYLCASSLVQGAGEQYFGPGTRLTVT.

The chain is built from TRBV6-5 and TRBJ2-3, with unresolved D. The CDR3 runs to 15 residues. The germline gives CDR1 MNHEY, CDR2 SVGAGI. Deletions cut 6 bases from V and 0 bases from J, with 13 bases between. CDR3 DNA sequence: TGTGCCAGCAGCCGCCAAACAGCTAGCACAGATACGCAGTATTTT. As protein: CASSRQTASTDTQYF.

The chain has TRBV6-6 and TRBJ1-5, with TRBD1 matching over 7 bases. V lost 0 bases and J lost 4; bases outside the gene matches: 3. There are 15 residues in the CDR3. The germline V gene has CDR1 MNHNY and CDR2 SVGAGI (reference sequence). The CDR3 DNA follows: TGTGCCAGCAGTTACTCGGACAGGCGTAATCAGCCCCAGCATTTT. Translation: CASSYSDRRNQPQHF.

V and J are TRBV9 and TRBJ2-2; the match to TRBD2 covers 8 bases. This CDR3 has 16 residues. With V trimmed by 3 bases and J by 6 bases, 10 bases remained unmatched. The germline CDR1 and CDR2 sequences are SGDLS and YYNGEE. CDR3 DNA sequence: TGTGCCAGCAGCGGAAGCGGGGGACGGGGTCCCGGGGAGCTGTTTTTT. Encoded protein: CASSGSGGRGPGELFF. The variable domain in full, completed from reference TRBV9 and TRBJ2-2, reads DSGVTQTPKHLITATGQRVTLRCSPRSGDLSVYWYQQSLDQGLQFLIQYYNGEERAKGNILERFSAQQFPDLHSELNLSSLELGDSALYFCASSGSGGRGPGELFFGEGSRLTVL.

This clone was seen just once. This chain joins TRBV5-1 and TRBJ2-3; 8 bases line up with TRBD2. Germline V gene data show CDR1 as SGHRS and CDR2 as YFSETQ. The CDR3 extends over 19 amino acids. J was trimmed by 2 bases and V by 4 bases; bases with no gene match: 18. CDR3 in amino acids: CASSVNGRGSGGATDTQYF. The CDR3, as DNA: TGCGCCAGCAGCGTTAACGGGAGGGGATCTGGGGGGGCCACAGATACGCAGTATTTT.

This chain links TRBV5-4 with TRBJ2-2; D ambiguous. V gave up 0 bases and J gave up 8 bases, with 8 bases separating them. Germline assignment: CDR1 SGHNT and CDR2 YYREEE (reference sequence). The CDR3 loop spans 13 amino acids. The CDR3 DNA sequence: TGTGCCAGCAGCTTGGCCGGTGGGGGGGAGCTGTTTTTT. Residues: CASSLAGGGELFF.

V gene TRBV28 combines with J gene TRBJ2-7, with 7 bases aligning to TRBD2. CDR1 is MDHEN and CDR2 is SYDVKM in the germline V gene. The V segment lost 5 bases and the J segment 3 bases; nucleotides outside the gene matches: 13. CDR3 size: 16 residues. The CDR3 is CASSPAGAVVFYEQYF. The CDR3 region has the DNA TGTGCCAGCAGTCCGGCGGGAGCGGTGGTCTTCTACGAGCAGTACTTC.

The V call is TRBV9, the J call TRBJ1-4, with 10 positions matching TRBD1. J lost 4 bases, V lost 5 bases, and 2 bases had no gene match. Germline V gives CDR1 SGDLS, CDR2 YYNGEE. This CDR3 contains 14 residues. In DNA, the CDR3 is TGTGCCAGCAGGGGACAGGGGAATAATGAAAAACTGTTTTTT. Encoded protein: CASRGQGNNEKLFF.

This clone occurred once. V and J are TRBV2 and TRBJ2-3; TRBD1 aligns across 9 bases. In germline, CDR1 is SNHLY, CDR2 FYNNEI. Trimming at V came to 4 bases and at J to 3 bases, leaving 2 bases not matched to a gene. CDR3 length: 14 residues. The CDR3 reads CASSGQGGTDTQYF. The CDR3 DNA reads TGTGCCAGCAGTGGACAGGGGGGGACAGATACGCAGTATTTT.

This chain links TRBV18 with TRBJ1-5; D might be TRBD1 (6 bases). Germline lookup yields CDR1 KGHSH and CDR2 LQKENI. This CDR3 is built from 13 residues. V was cut by 4 bases and J by 11 bases, with 15 bases left in between. CDR3 sequence: CASSQETKGAQHF. CDR3 DNA sequence: TGTGCCAGCTCACAGGAAACAAAGGGGGCCCAGCATTTT.

This chain joins TRBV12-5 and TRBJ1-1; the D gene is possibly TRBD1 (6 bases). This CDR3 region has 16 residues. Trimming removed 0 bases from V and 6 bases from J, with 17 bases in between. CDR1 is LGHNT and CDR2 is FRNRAP in the germline V gene. The CDR3 region has the DNA TGTGCTAGTGGTTTGGTACTGGGACACTCGGGCGCTGAAGCTTTCTTT. Encoded protein: CASGLVLGHSGAEAFF.

This rearrangement joins TRBV5-6 to TRBJ1-5; D remains unclear. The CDR3 length is 14 residues. V gave up 3 bases and J gave up 2 bases, with 9 bases separating them. Germline V lookup: CDR1 SGHDT, CDR2 YYEEEE. CDR3 coding DNA: TGTGCCAGCAGCTCAATTAATGGCAATCAGCCCCAGCATTTT. Translated: CASSSINGNQPQHF.